This TCR beta chain was found in a study of shared clonotypes between healthy human individuals. The study, taken as a whole, reports: Researchers found naive subsets generally carried larger estimated richness than memory subsets.

As to this clone: Its specificity is not known.

Those who donated were healthy HIV-negative adults, with no recent acute infections or vaccinations reported. In germline, CDR1 is DFQATT, CDR2 SNEGSKA (reference sequence). With 6 bases removed from V and 4 bases from J, the gap between germline ends came to 10 bases. There are 11 residues in the CDR3. The DNA input per sorted-subset replicate PCR was about 220 ng, corresponding to tens of thousands of T cell genomes. Some clones are missing from TCRdb's copy, which holds only in-frame ones; the method was immunoSEQ multiplex PCR. Of more than 850,000 clones listed, 70% to 80% were seen once; the top ten hold under 0.65%.

The TCR comes from a man aged 18-30 years in good health. Some clones in this sample may be carry-over from other donors' samples. The specimen sequenced was memory CD4+ T cells from PBMCs. Subset given: CD45RA-negative fraction. V and J are TRBV20-1 and TRBJ2-7, with no clear D. CDR3 DNA sequence: TGCAGTGCCAGGCCCCAGTACGAGCAGTACTTC. Translated, it gives CSARPQYEQYF.